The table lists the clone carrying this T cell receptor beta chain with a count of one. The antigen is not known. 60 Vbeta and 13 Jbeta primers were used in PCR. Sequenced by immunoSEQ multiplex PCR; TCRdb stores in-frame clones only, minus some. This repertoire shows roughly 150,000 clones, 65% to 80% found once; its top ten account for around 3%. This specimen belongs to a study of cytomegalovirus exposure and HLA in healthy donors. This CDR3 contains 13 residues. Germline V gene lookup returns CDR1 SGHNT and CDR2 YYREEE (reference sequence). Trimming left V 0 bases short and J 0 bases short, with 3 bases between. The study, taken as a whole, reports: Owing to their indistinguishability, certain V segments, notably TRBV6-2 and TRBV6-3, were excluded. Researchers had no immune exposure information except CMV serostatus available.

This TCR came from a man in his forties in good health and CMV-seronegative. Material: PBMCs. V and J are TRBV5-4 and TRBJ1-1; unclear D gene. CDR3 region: CASSLDMNTEAFF. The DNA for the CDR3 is TGTGCCAGCAGCTTGGACATGAACACTGAAGCTTTCTTT.